The 26 T cell receptor beta chains below all came from one sample that was sequenced in a study of blood T cell repertoires in COVID-19. Data came from immunoSEQ multiplex PCR; TCRdb stores just in-frame clones and leaves some out. The sample includes about 270,000 clones, more than 90% seen only once; the top ten take 2.5% to 3%. The sample consisted of peripheral blood. Receptors were obtained from a person aged 18 to 35 with COVID-19, enrolled during active disease.

The V gene is TRBV5-6, the J gene TRBJ2-7, with TRBD2 matching 10 bases. The CDR3 runs 15 residues. The germline V gene encodes CDR1 SGHDT and CDR2 YYEEEE. V dropped 4 bases and J dropped 0; count of bases not matched to a gene: 4. CDR3 sequence (DNA): TGTGCCAGCAGCCCCGGACTAGCGGACTCCTACGAGCAGTACTTC. This translates into CASSPGLADSYEQYF.

The rearrangement joins TRBV11-3 to TRBJ2-3; 10 bases fit TRBD2. The V gene end was trimmed by 4 bases and the J gene end by 0 bases; junction bases not matched to a gene: 7. Germline lookup yields CDR1 SGHNT and CDR2 YENEEA. This CDR3 contains 17 residues. CDR3 sequence reads: CASSCPSGRASTDTQYF. DNA for the CDR3: TGTGCCAGCAGCTGCCCGAGCGGGAGGGCTAGCACAGATACGCAGTATTTT.

The gene calls are TRBV27 and TRBJ2-7, with D possibly TRBD1 on 6 matching bases. The CDR3 totals 12 residues. V was clipped by 5 bases and J by 6 bases, with 11 bases between them. From germline, CDR1 is MNHEY and CDR2 SMNVEV (reference sequence). The CDR3 sequence is CASSERGGEQYF. In nucleotides, the CDR3 is TGTGCCAGCAGTGAGAGAGGGGGCGAGCAGTACTTC.

The genes are TRBV11-2 and TRBJ2-2, with unresolved D. The CDR3 is made up of 13 amino acids. Per germline, CDR1 SGHAT and CDR2 FQNNGV. V gave up 6 bases and J gave up 2 bases, with 7 bases separating them. Here the CDR3 DNA reads TGTGCCAGCAGGGTTACTAACACCGGGGAGCTGTTTTTT. It is translated as CASRVTNTGELFF.

This chain connects TRBV30 to TRBJ1-1; no clear D gene. This CDR3 contains 13 residues. V lost 2 bases to trimming and J lost 1 base, with 8 bases between them. Germline V gene lookup returns CDR1 GTSNPN and CDR2 SVGIG (reference sequence). This CDR3 is CAWSPSTNTEAFF. The DNA for the CDR3 is TGTGCCTGGAGTCCTAGCACGAACACTGAAGCTTTCTTT. Using reference TRBV30 and TRBJ1-1 for the parts outside the CDR3, the full variable domain is SQTIHQWPATLVQPVGSPLSLECTVEGTSNPNLYWYRQAAGRGLQLLFYSVGIGQISSEVPQNLSASRPQDRQFILSSKKLLLSDSGFYLCAWSPSTNTEAFFGQGTRLTVV.

This chain links TRBV6-5 with TRBJ2-5, with a weak D call TRBD2 (6 bases). The CDR3 totals 13 residues. Trimming shortened V by 7 bases and J by 4 bases, and 13 bases separated the two germline ends. Germline V gives CDR1 MNHEY, CDR2 SVGAGI. The CDR3 region has the DNA TGTGCCAGCATCTCCGGGGGTCGAGAGACCCAGTACTTC. Amino acid sequence: CASISGGRETQYF.

The chain recombines TRBV6-4 with TRBJ2-6; D not certain. Trimming stripped 2 bases from V and 1 base from J, with 6 bases between. The CDR3 has 15 amino acids. Germline CDR1 MRHNA, CDR2 SNTAGT. This CDR3 reads CASSDPGSGANVLTF. In DNA, the CDR3 is TGTGCCAGCAGTGACCCCGGTTCTGGGGCCAACGTCCTGACTTTC.

This rearrangement joins TRBV4-1 to TRBJ2-4; 7 bases align to TRBD2. Germline CDR1 and CDR2: MGHRA and YSYEKL. CDR3 length: 19 amino acids. Trimming took 0 bases from V and 0 from J; bases not matched to a gene: 11. Here the CDR3 reads CASSQDRREGTIAKNIQYF. The DNA for the CDR3 is TGCGCCAGCAGCCAAGATCGGAGGGAGGGAACAATAGCCAAAAACATTCAGTACTTC.

The chain recombines TRBV6-2 or TRBV6-3 with TRBJ2-7; D gene unclear. V was shortened by 8 bases and J by 5 bases, with 13 bases between the two germline ends. Germline V gene sequence: CDR1 MNHEY, CDR2 SVGEGT. The CDR3 runs 12 residues. CDR3 in amino acids: CASGPRSHEQYF. CDR3 DNA: TGTGCCAGCGGCCCGCGGTCCCACGAGCAGTACTTC.

The chain carries TRBV19 and TRBJ1-5; D perhaps matches TRBD1 (5 bases). The germline V and J ends were trimmed by 7 bases and 3 bases, with 13 bases remaining between them. CDR1 and CDR2 (germline): LNHDA, SQIVND (reference sequence). This CDR3 comprises 14 residues. CDR3 residues: CASNVGDPNQPQHF. DNA for the CDR3: TGTGCCAGTAATGTAGGGGATCCCAATCAGCCCCAGCATTTT.

This chain links TRBV19 with TRBJ2-2, with TRBD1 as a possible D gene (5 bases). Germline V lookup: CDR1 LNHDA, CDR2 SQIVND (reference sequence). Trimming took off 5 bases at V and 6 bases at J, with 13 bases between the two ends. The CDR3 is 14 amino acids. The CDR3 DNA reads as TGTGCCAGTAGTGGACACGCTAGGGCCGGGGAGCTGTTTTTT. Its translation: CASSGHARAGELFF.

The chain employs TRBV24-1 and TRBJ2-3, with TRBD2 identical over 7 bases. The length of the CDR3 is 14 residues. The ends lost 7 bases at V and 1 base at J; junction bases unmatched: 4. Germline-derived CDR1 and CDR2 are KGHDR and SFDVKD. CDR3 nucleotide sequence: TGTGCCACCAGCGAGCGGGGCCGCACAGATACGCAGTATTTT. Translated: CATSERGRTDTQYF.

V usage is TRBV27 and J usage is TRBJ2-1, with D perhaps TRBD2 (6 bases). CDR1 MNHEY and CDR2 SMNVEV come from the germline V gene (reference sequence). Trimming stripped 6 bases from V and 7 bases from J, with 16 bases between. This CDR3 is built from 14 residues. The CDR3 is CASRRLDPNNEQFF. In DNA, the CDR3 is TGTGCCAGCAGGCGACTAGATCCCAATAATGAGCAGTTCTTC.

The chain has TRBV6-1 and TRBJ2-3; 7 bases align to TRBD2. The CDR3 spans 14 residues. Per germline, CDR1 MNHNS and CDR2 SASEGT. After removal of 7 bases from V and 7 bases from J, the junction contained 11 bases not matched to a gene. CDR3 sequence reads: CASKEGGIGYTQYF. CDR3 DNA: TGTGCCAGCAAGGAGGGAGGGATCGGGTATACGCAGTATTTT.

This clone has only one observation. This chain connects TRBV5-1 to TRBJ2-3, with TRBD2 matching over 9 bases. With V trimmed by 5 bases and J by 3 bases, 4 bases remained unmatched. The V gene's germline CDR1 is SGHRS and CDR2 YFSETQ. The CDR3 length is 14 residues. CDR3 region: CASSSAGGTDTQYF. The CDR3 DNA is TGCGCCAGCAGTTCAGCGGGAGGAACAGATACGCAGTATTTT.

The CDR3 bases are TGCGCCAGCAGCTTGGATGGGCGACAGGGCTCTAGCACAGATACGCAGTATTTT. Protein sequence: CASSLDGRQGSSTDTQYF. The chain links TRBV5-1 to TRBJ2-3, with 7 bases matching TRBD1. In germline, CDR1 is SGHRS, CDR2 YFSETQ. This CDR3 region has 18 residues. After removal of 0 bases from V and 0 bases from J, the junction contained 10 bases not matched to a gene.

This clone was counted between two and nine times. V gene TRBV5-1 combines with J gene TRBJ1-3, with 10 bases lining up with TRBD1. Germline V gene sequence: CDR1 SGHRS, CDR2 YFSETQ. The V segment lost 7 bases and the J segment 3 bases; nucleotides outside the gene matches: 7. CDR3 length: 15 residues. CDR3 nucleotides: TGCGCCAGCGAAGCCGGGACAGGGGTTGGAAACACCATATATTTT. Protein: CASEAGTGVGNTIYF.

The rearrangement joins TRBV5-1 to TRBJ2-5, with TRBD2 identical over 9 bases. The CDR3 consists of 15 residues. Per the germline V gene, CDR1 is SGHRS and CDR2 is YFSETQ. The ends lost 3 bases at V and 4 bases at J; junction bases unmatched: 7. The CDR3 is CASSWREGLGETQYF. CDR3 DNA: TGCGCCAGCAGCTGGCGGGAGGGCCTGGGAGAGACCCAGTACTTC.

J is TRBJ1-3 and V is TRBV28; no clear D gene. The V end lost 4 bases, the J end lost 5 bases, and 15 bases lay between the germline ends. The CDR3 length is 15 residues. Germline assignment: CDR1 MDHEN and CDR2 SYDVKM. CDR3 sequence: CASSSYRPGRNTIYF. For the CDR3, the DNA is TGTGCCAGCAGTTCCTATAGACCAGGCCGAAACACCATATATTTT.

The V gene is TRBV4-1, the J gene TRBJ2-7; the match to TRBD1 covers 7 bases. The CDR3 totals 13 residues. Unmatched junction bases numbered 7, after V lost 6 bases and J lost 5 bases. Germline lookup yields CDR1 MGHRA and CDR2 YSYEKL. This CDR3 is CASSSTDRDEQYF. The CDR3 DNA sequence: TGCGCCAGCAGTTCAACCGACAGGGACGAGCAGTACTTC.

This chain joins TRBV5-5 and TRBJ2-2; the D gene is possibly TRBD1 (6 bases). The germline CDR1 and CDR2 sequences are SGHKS and YYEKEE (reference sequence). The CDR3 has 15 residues. Trimming took 5 bases from V and 1 from J, leaving 12 bases between them. CDR3 in DNA: TGTGCCAGCAGTTCCGGGACACTGAACACCGGGGAGCTGTTTTTT. Residues: CASSSGTLNTGELFF.

Concerning this clone: The sample carries other DNA sequences with the same CDR3. This rearrangement joins TRBV11-2 to TRBJ2-7; TRBD2 matches 8 bases. The CDR3 extends over 14 amino acids. The J segment lost 0 bases and the V segment lost 5 bases, leaving 3 bases of the junction unmatched. CDR1 SGHAT and CDR2 FQNNGV come from the germline V gene. CDR3 amino acids: CASSPSGSSYEQYF. The CDR3 nucleotides are TGTGCCAGCAGCCCCAGCGGGAGCTCCTACGAGCAGTACTTC. The full variable domain, its missing parts supplied by reference TRBV11-2 and TRBJ2-7, is EAGVAQSPRYKIIEKRQSVAFWCNPISGHATLYWYQQILGQGPKLLIQFQNNGVVDDSQLPKDRFSAERLKGVDSTLKIQPAKLEDSAVYLCASSPSGSSYEQYFGPGTRLTVT.

The rearrangement joins TRBV19 to TRBJ1-5; TRBD1 matches at 8 bases. Germline trimming cut 6 bases from V and 2 bases from J; bases unmatched to any gene: 9. Germline V gives CDR1 LNHDA, CDR2 SQIVND (reference sequence). CDR3 length: 16 amino acids. The CDR3 region is CASRTSRGRGNQPQHF. The CDR3 nucleotides are TGTGCCAGTAGGACATCCAGGGGGCGCGGCAATCAGCCCCAGCATTTT.

This clone was recorded only once. The V gene is TRBV11-2, the J gene TRBJ2-4; weak D call: TRBD1 (6 bases). CDR3 size: 14 residues. The V gene lost 2 bases and the J gene lost 3 bases, with 8 bases spanning the gap. Germline V gene sequence: CDR1 SGHAT, CDR2 FQNNGV. This CDR3 reads CASSLQTGKNIQYF. CDR3 nucleotide sequence: TGTGCCAGCAGCTTACAGACAGGCAAAAACATTCAGTACTTC.

This rearrangement joins TRBV14 to TRBJ1-5, with D uncertain. CDR3 length: 15 residues. Per the germline V gene, CDR1 is SGHDN and CDR2 is FVKESK. Trimming removed 1 base at V and 3 bases at J, with 10 bases between. The CDR3: CASSQGPGSNQPQHF. CDR3 DNA sequence: TGTGCCAGCAGCCAAGGCCCGGGGTCCAATCAGCCCCAGCATTTT.

Here the CDR3 reads CASSLQGANTGELFF. The CDR3 nucleotides are TGTGCCAGCAGCTTACAGGGGGCGAACACCGGGGAGCTGTTTTTT. V and J are TRBV7-2 and TRBJ2-2, with TRBD1 matching over 7 bases. V shed 2 bases, J shed 0 bases, and the junction held 0 bases outside the gene matches. The CDR3 covers 15 residues. The germline V gene has CDR1 SGHTA and CDR2 FQGNSA.